Following are 9 T cell receptor beta chains from one sample sequenced in a study of cytomegalovirus exposure and HLA in healthy donors. The PCR contained 60 Vbeta and 13 Jbeta primers. Libraries were prepared by immunoSEQ multiplex PCR; TCRdb keeps only in-frame clonotypes and omits some of them. Of around 220,000 clones detected, approximately 83% appear once; the ten largest clones hold more than 1.3%. Sequencing input: PBMCs. These receptors were obtained from a girl under 18 in good health and CMV-seronegative.

The rearrangement uses TRBV9 and TRBJ1-1; D not resolved. Deletions cut 4 bases from V and 4 bases from J, with 17 bases between. Germline values: CDR1 SGDLS, CDR2 YYNGEE. The CDR3 loop spans 15 amino acids. CDR3 DNA: TGTGCCAGCAGCTTGTTGACTCACATCGGCACTGAAGCTTTCTTT. Translation gives CASSLLTHIGTEAFF.

The chain combines TRBV27 with TRBJ2-5; perhaps TRBD1 as D (5 bases). In germline, CDR1 is MNHEY, CDR2 SMNVEV (reference sequence). The CDR3 sequence is 15 residues long. V was clipped by 0 bases and J by 5 bases, with 13 bases between them. CDR3 bases: TGTGCCAGCAGTTTATCATCCAGGGCCGAGGAGACCCAGTACTTC. Protein sequence: CASSLSSRAEETQYF.

The CDR3: CASSAGRGLQETQYF. CDR3 bases: TGCGCCAGCAGCGCTGGGAGGGGGTTACAAGAGACCCAGTACTTC. This sequence joins TRBV5-1 and TRBJ2-5, with D possibly matching TRBD2 (7 bases). Trimming took 4 bases from V and 2 from J, leaving 15 bases between them. Looked up from germline, CDR1 is SGHRS and CDR2 is YFSETQ. This CDR3 comprises 15 residues.

This rearrangement joins TRBV28 to TRBJ2-7, with D perhaps matching TRBD2 (6 bases). Trimming stripped 5 bases from V and 4 bases from J, with 18 bases between. This CDR3 comprises 15 residues. CDR1 and CDR2 from the germline V gene are MDHEN and SYDVKM. The CDR3 loop is CASSKPGVWAYEQYF. DNA of the CDR3: TGTGCCAGCAGTAAACCGGGAGTCTGGGCTTACGAGCAGTACTTC.

The rearrangement uses TRBV7-9 and TRBJ2-5; maybe TRBD2 (5 bases). The CDR3 consists of 15 residues. The V gene lost 3 bases and the J gene lost 5 bases, with 16 bases spanning the gap. CDR1 and CDR2 (germline): SEHNR, FQNEAQ (reference sequence). The CDR3 sequence: CASSFLTGYGETQYF. CDR3 nucleotide sequence: TGTGCCAGCAGCTTTTTAACGGGGTATGGGGAGACCCAGTACTTC.

The chain recombines TRBV2 with TRBJ2-2; 11 nucleotides align to TRBD2. The CDR3 sequence is 14 residues long. Trimming took 1 base from V and 11 from J; bases not matched to a gene: 3. Per germline, CDR1 SNHLY and CDR2 FYNNEI. CDR3 loop: CASSEVLAGGELFF. CDR3 in DNA: TGTGCCAGCAGTGAAGTTCTAGCGGGGGGTGAGCTGTTTTTT.

The gene calls are TRBV7-3 and TRBJ2-1, with 8 positions matching TRBD2. CDR3 size: 13 residues. Germline V gene data show CDR1 as SGHTA and CDR2 as FQGTGA. The V gene end was trimmed by 5 bases and the J gene end by 8 bases; junction bases not matched to a gene: 5. This CDR3 reads CASSLGGADEQFF. The CDR3 DNA follows: TGTGCCAGCAGCCTCGGGGGGGCGGATGAGCAGTTCTTC.

CDR3 residues: CASSLAAGQNEQFF. The CDR3, as DNA: TGTGCCAGCAGCTTAGCTGCGGGGCAGAATGAGCAGTTCTTC. The chain links TRBV7-9 to TRBJ2-1; D might be TRBD2 (6 bases). The V and J ends lost 0 bases and 7 bases respectively, with 10 bases between them. In germline, CDR1 is SEHNR, CDR2 FQNEAQ (reference sequence). The CDR3 loop spans 14 amino acids.

On this clone: This sample also contains other DNA sequences that code for the same CDR3. The chain couples TRBV5-1 to TRBJ1-2; no firm D call. The CDR3 consists of 13 residues. Germline values: CDR1 SGHRS, CDR2 YFSETQ. V dropped 0 bases and J dropped 3 bases, with 6 bases sitting between them. The DNA of the CDR3 is TGCGCCAGCAGCTTGGGCGGGGACTATGGCTACACCTTC. Translation: CASSLGGDYGYTF.